This section outlines one T cell receptor (beta chain) sequence together with its context. Its antigen is unknown. Per the germline V gene, CDR1 is GTSNPN and CDR2 is SVGIG (reference sequence). The length of the CDR3 is 12 residues. The V gene lost 2 bases and the J gene lost 7 bases, with 8 bases spanning the gap. cDNA synthesis used the whole RNA isolate, giving expressed TCRB sequences. Profiling relied on immunoSEQ multiplex PCR, and the TCRdb table lists in-frame clones only, not all of them. The sample has roughly 380,000 clones, 15% to 20% seen once. The data were taken from a study of beta chain features in type 1 diabetes. Across the whole study: Taken together, all samples contributed 107,917,701 examined sorted cells.

Findings and caveats of the study: Possibly, sequencing cDNA over-represented cells that had high TCR expression levels. All four CD4+ subsets of Type 1 diabetes patients contained TCRB CDR3s that were moderately but significantly shorter. There was no resolution here of whether HLA type influences TCRB rearrangement.

The rearrangement joins TRBV30 to TRBJ1-4, with D possibly being TRBD1 (6 bases). The clonotype was recovered from a woman aged 18-35 years in good health. The sequenced material came from naive CD4+ T cells from blood. The CDR3 spells CAWSKGGEKLFF. The CDR3, as DNA: TGTGCCTGGAGTAAAGGGGGTGAAAAACTGTTTTTT.